This T cell receptor (beta chain) was sequenced for a study of beta chain features in type 1 diabetes. The CDR3 contains 15 residues. V lost 3 bases and J 2 bases, leaving 14 bases between the germline ends. Looked up from germline, CDR1 is MDHEN and CDR2 is SYDVKM. The entirety of the isolated RNA underwent reverse transcription, so expressed TCRB transcripts were sequenced. Using immunoSEQ multiplex PCR, the repertoire was profiled, and TCRdb retains in-frame clones only, with some absent. The sample lists about 270,000 clones; 13% to 15% were seen once. Study findings and constraints: When Type 1 diabetes patients were examined, their TCRB CDR3s proved moderately but significantly shorter in all four CD4+ subsets.

This clone turned up a few times. The antigen remains unidentified. Sampling consisted of one heparinised blood draw per donor, averaging about 116 mL. The sample consisted of naive CD4+ T cells from blood. The TCR was taken from a man aged 25-45 years with type 1 diabetes. The chain has TRBV28 and TRBJ2-7; weak D call: TRBD2 (5 bases). The CDR3 nucleotides read TGTGCCAGCAGTTTCGAGGGAGCGAGGACCTACGAGCAGTACTTC. Its protein is CASSFEGARTYEQYF.